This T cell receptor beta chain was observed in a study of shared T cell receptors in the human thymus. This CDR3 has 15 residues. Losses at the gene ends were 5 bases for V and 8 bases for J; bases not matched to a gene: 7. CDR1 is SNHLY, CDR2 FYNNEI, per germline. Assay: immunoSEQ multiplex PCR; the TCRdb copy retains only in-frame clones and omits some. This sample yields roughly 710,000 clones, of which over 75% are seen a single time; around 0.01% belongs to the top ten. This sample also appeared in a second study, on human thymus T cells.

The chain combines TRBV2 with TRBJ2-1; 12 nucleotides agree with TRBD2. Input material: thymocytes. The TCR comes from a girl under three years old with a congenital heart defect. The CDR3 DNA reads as TGTGCCAGCAGTTCTAGCGGGGGGGTTAGTCATGAGCAGTTCTTC. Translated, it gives CASSSSGGVSHEQFF. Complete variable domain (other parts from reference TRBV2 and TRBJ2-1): EPEVTQTPSHQVTQMGQEVILRCVPISNHLYFYWYRQILGQKVEFLVSFYNNEISEKSEIFDDQFSVERPDGSNFTLKIRSTKLEDSAMYFCASSSSGGVSHEQFFGPGTRLTVL.